These 8 T cell receptor beta chains originate from one sample sequenced in a study of cytomegalovirus exposure and HLA in healthy donors. The primer mix had 60 Vbeta and 13 Jbeta primers. The method was immunoSEQ multiplex PCR; TCRdb's version includes in-frame clones alone and lacks a portion of them. Listed are more than 75,000 clones; approximately 15% falls within the top ten. Sample: PBMCs. These receptors all come from a man aged 45-65 years in good health and CMV-seropositive.

The V gene is TRBV5-5, the J gene TRBJ2-1; 13 bases align to TRBD2. V trimming: 5 bases; J trimming: 9 bases; junction bases outside the gene matches: 8. CDR1 and CDR2 (germline): SGHKS, YYEKEE (reference sequence). The CDR3 totals 15 residues. This CDR3 is CASRQTSGRAFEQFF. The CDR3 region has the DNA TGTGCCAGCAGGCAAACTAGCGGGAGGGCCTTTGAGCAGTTCTTC.

The CDR3 DNA reads as TGTGCCAGCAGTGTGCCCGACAGCCCTAATGAAAAACTGTTTTTT. Its protein is CASSVPDSPNEKLFF. V and J are TRBV25-1 and TRBJ1-4; weak D call: TRBD1 (5 bases). This CDR3 spans 15 amino acids. Germline values: CDR1 MGHDK, CDR2 SYGVNS. Trimming shortened V by 4 bases and J by 3 bases, and 12 bases separated the two germline ends.

V and J are TRBV4-1 and TRBJ1-5; possible D gene TRBD1, 5 bases. Germline V gene sequence: CDR1 MGHRA, CDR2 YSYEKL. V was shortened by 3 bases and J by 7 bases, with 13 bases between the two germline ends. This CDR3 is built from 14 residues. This CDR3 reads CASSHRQFEQPQHF. For the CDR3, the DNA is TGCGCCAGCAGCCACCGACAGTTTGAGCAGCCCCAGCATTTT.

The rearrangement links TRBV7-9 to TRBJ2-7; 7 bases align to TRBD2. Germline V gene lookup returns CDR1 SEHNR and CDR2 FQNEAQ (reference sequence). V lost 5 bases and J lost 0; bases outside the gene matches: 7. The CDR3 sequence is 15 residues long. The DNA for the CDR3 is TGTGCCAGCAGCCCCCCGGGGGGACTCTCCTACGAGCAGTACTTC. As protein: CASSPPGGLSYEQYF.

This chain uses TRBV2 with TRBJ1-5; possible D gene TRBD1, 5 bases. The V end was cut by 7 bases, the J end by 7 bases, with 17 bases between. Germline V gives CDR1 SNHLY, CDR2 FYNNEI. This CDR3 has 14 residues. The CDR3 DNA reads as TGTGCCAGCAACAGTCGGCAGGGTGGGCAGCCCCAGCATTTT. Translation: CASNSRQGGQPQHF.

The chain links TRBV13 to TRBJ2-4; no clear D. Germline lookup yields CDR1 PRHDT and CDR2 FYEKMQ (reference sequence). This CDR3 region has 14 residues. V gave up 2 bases and J gave up 0 bases, with 5 bases separating them. CDR3 residues: CASSLSLAKNIQYF. CDR3 nucleotide sequence: TGTGCCAGCAGCTTATCGTTAGCCAAAAACATTCAGTACTTC.

The V call is TRBV4-1, the J call TRBJ1-2; D is undetermined. The length of the CDR3 is 14 residues. Germline assignment: CDR1 MGHRA and CDR2 YSYEKL. The V gene lost 5 bases and the J gene lost 0 bases, with 10 bases spanning the gap. The CDR3 loop is CASSTVHANYGYTF. The DNA of the CDR3 is TGCGCCAGCAGCACGGTCCACGCTAACTATGGCTACACCTTC.

The CDR3 DNA follows: TGTGCCAGCAGCGTTCAGGGATTTTCAGATACGCAGTATTTT. As protein: CASSVQGFSDTQYF. J is TRBJ2-3 and V is TRBV9, with D perhaps matching TRBD1 (5 bases). The germline V and J ends were trimmed by 2 bases and 4 bases, with 11 bases remaining between them. The CDR3 extends over 14 amino acids. CDR1 is SGDLS, CDR2 YYNGEE, per germline.